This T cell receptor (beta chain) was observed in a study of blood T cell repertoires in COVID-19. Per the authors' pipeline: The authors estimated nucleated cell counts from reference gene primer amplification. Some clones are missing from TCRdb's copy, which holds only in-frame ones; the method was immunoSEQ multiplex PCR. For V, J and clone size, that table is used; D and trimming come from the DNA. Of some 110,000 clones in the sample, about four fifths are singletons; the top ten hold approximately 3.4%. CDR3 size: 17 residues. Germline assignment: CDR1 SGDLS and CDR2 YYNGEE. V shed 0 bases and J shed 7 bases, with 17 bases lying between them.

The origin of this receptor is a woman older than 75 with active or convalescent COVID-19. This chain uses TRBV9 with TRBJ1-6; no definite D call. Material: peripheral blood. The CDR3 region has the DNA TGTGCCAGCAGCGTAGAGGCTCGCGGTCGTGGGAATTCACCCCTCCACTTT. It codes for CASSVEARGRGNSPLHF.